This TCR beta chain was recorded in a study of blood T cell repertoires in COVID-19. Sequencing was performed with immunoSEQ multiplex PCR; in TCRdb, only in-frame clones are kept and a portion is missing. The sample holds 220,000 or so clones, around 84% seen once. The germline V gene has CDR1 SGHTA and CDR2 FQGNSA. Germline trimming cut 1 base from V and 4 bases from J; bases unmatched to any gene: 8. This CDR3 has 18 amino acids. The TCR sequence derives from a woman in her forties who had recovered from COVID-19. The chain employs TRBV7-2 and TRBJ2-2; 11 bases fit TRBD2. The sample consisted of PBMCs or T cells enriched from blood (not recorded which). CDR3 nucleotide sequence: TGTGCCAGCAGCTTAGGGCCCTTAGCGGGAGGGCTCACCGGGGAGCTGTTTTTT. Protein product: CASSLGPLAGGLTGELFF.